The next 2 T cell receptor beta chains were all read from a single sample in a study of blood T cell repertoires in COVID-19. Here immunoSEQ multiplex PCR was the method, and the copy in TCRdb shows in-frame clones only, minus some. The table records about 140,000 clones, about four fifths of them present only once. Sequencing was performed on peripheral blood. These receptors all stem from a woman aged 55-69 years with acute or convalescent COVID-19.

The chain has TRBV15 and TRBJ1-1; D gene uncertain. Germline V CDR1 and CDR2: LNHNV, YYDKDF (reference sequence). This CDR3 has 12 residues. V was cut by 4 bases and J by 4 bases, with 7 bases left in between. The CDR3 protein is CATSTQITEAFF. The CDR3 DNA reads as TGTGCCACCAGCACCCAAATCACTGAAGCTTTCTTT.

J is TRBJ2-5 and V is TRBV11-2; 11 nucleotides align to TRBD2. Germline loops: CDR1 SGHAT, CDR2 FQNNGV. The CDR3 is made up of 16 amino acids. The J segment lost 5 bases and the V segment lost 0 bases, leaving 5 bases of the junction unmatched. The CDR3 nucleotides are TGTGCCAGCAGCTTAGAGGCTAGCGGGGGGTGGGAGACCCAGTACTTC. It specifies CASSLEASGGWETQYF.